A single TCR beta chain is shown here with its context. The antigen is not known. Some clones are missing from TCRdb's copy, which holds only in-frame ones; the method was immunoSEQ multiplex PCR. The data show over 9,500 clones, around 84% seen once. These data are taken from a study of graft-versus-host responses after intestinal transplantation. For the study at large: Recipients underwent multivisceral, liver-intestinal, or isolated intestinal transplants. The study's findings and limits: HvG clone declines early post-transplant were associated with peak circulating GvH levels.

Here the sequenced sample was PBMCs, taken about 300 days after intestinal transplant. This receptor was obtained from a human patient who received an intestinal transplant, so some T cells may come from the graft donor.

The CDR3 region is CASSVVLGGGYTF. The CDR3 DNA follows: TGTGCCAGCAGTGTGGTCCTAGGGGGCGGCTACACCTTC. The chain uses TRBV2 and TRBJ1-2; 7 positions agree with TRBD1. The CDR3 consists of 13 residues. J lost 8 bases, V lost 4 bases, and 7 bases had no gene match. Germline lookup yields CDR1 SNHLY and CDR2 FYNNEI.